The clone carrying this TCR beta chain was counted only a few times. Its antigen is not identified. The sample originates from a study of blood T cells in healthy people across ages. Whole-study results and caveats: Diversity estimated from one million T cells was considered an underestimate. Long-lived donors exceeded aged donors in naive CD4+ cells and diversity. Older age went with lower TCR beta diversity per million T cells, in a roughly linear way.

Alongside a J-beta primer mix, a sample-barcoded 5' primer served in a second PCR lasting about 7 to 11 cycles. A tag from a template-switch adaptor with 12 random nucleotides marked each cDNA molecule. TCRdb passed the 5' RACE reads through MiXCR, listing each CDR3 protein once. The sample contains hundreds of thousands of distinct CDR3 sequences, more than 50% of which appear only once. In germline, CDR1 is ENHRY, CDR2 SYGVKD. The CDR3 loop spans 13 amino acids. V is TRBV10-3 and J is TRBJ2-1, with TRBD2 as a possible D gene (5 bases). This TCR came from a middle-aged man in good health. Material for sequencing was blood. CDR3 in DNA: TGTGCTAGTAATCAGGTGTCGGGGAATGAGCAGTTCTTC. Encoded protein: CASNQVSGNEQFF.